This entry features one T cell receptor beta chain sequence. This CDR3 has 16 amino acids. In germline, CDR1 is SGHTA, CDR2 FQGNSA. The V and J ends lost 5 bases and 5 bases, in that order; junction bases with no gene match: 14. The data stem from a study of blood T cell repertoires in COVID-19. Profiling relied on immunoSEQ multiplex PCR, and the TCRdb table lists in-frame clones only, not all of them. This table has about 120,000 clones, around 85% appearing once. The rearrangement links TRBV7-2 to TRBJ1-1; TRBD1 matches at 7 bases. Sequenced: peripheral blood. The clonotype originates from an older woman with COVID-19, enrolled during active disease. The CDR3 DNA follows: TGTGCCAGCAGCCCTCAGACAGGGATGGGTGAGACTGAAGCTTTCTTT. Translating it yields CASSPQTGMGETEAFF. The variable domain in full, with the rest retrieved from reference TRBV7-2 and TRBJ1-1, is GAGVSQSPSNKVTEKGKDVELRCDPISGHTALYWYRQSLGQGLEFLIYFQGNSAPDKSGLPSDRFSAERTGGSVSTLTIQRTQQEDSAVYLCASSPQTGMGETEAFFGQGTRLTVV.